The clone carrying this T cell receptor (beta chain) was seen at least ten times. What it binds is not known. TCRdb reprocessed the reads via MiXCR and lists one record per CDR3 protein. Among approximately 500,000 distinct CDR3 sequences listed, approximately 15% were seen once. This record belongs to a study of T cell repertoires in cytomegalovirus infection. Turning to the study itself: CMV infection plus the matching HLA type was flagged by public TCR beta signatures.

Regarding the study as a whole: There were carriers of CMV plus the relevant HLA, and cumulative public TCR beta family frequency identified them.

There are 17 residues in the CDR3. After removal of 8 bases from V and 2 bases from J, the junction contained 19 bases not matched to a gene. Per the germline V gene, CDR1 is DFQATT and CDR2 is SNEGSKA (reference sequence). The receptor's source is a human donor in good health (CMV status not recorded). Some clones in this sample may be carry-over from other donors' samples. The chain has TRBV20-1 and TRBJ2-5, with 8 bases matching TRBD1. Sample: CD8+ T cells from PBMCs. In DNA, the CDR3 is TGCAGTCCCCGGAACAGGGGGAGCAGGGTCTTACAAGAGACCCAGTACTTC. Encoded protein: CSPRNRGSRVLQETQYF.